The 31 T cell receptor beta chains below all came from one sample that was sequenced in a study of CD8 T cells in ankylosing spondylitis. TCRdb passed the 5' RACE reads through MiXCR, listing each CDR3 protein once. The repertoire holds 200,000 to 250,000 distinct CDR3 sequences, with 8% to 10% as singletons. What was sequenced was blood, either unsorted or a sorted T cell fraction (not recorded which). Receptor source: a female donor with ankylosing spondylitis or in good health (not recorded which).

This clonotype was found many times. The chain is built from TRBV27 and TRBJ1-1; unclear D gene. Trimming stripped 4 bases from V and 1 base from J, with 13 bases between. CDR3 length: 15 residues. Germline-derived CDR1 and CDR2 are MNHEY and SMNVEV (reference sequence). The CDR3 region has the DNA TGTGCCAGCAGTTACCTACCCCTAGGGAACACTGAAGCTTTCTTT. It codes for CASSYLPLGNTEAFF.

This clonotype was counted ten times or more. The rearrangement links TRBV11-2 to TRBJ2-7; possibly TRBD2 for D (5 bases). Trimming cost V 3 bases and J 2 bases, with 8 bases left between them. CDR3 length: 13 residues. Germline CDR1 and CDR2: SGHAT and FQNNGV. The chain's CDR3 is CASSFRGTYEQYF. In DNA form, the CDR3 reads TGTGCCAGCAGCTTCCGGGGAACCTACGAGCAGTACTTC. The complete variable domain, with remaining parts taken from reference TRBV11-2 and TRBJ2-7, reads EAGVAQSPRYKIIEKRQSVAFWCNPISGHATLYWYQQILGQGPKLLIQFQNNGVVDDSQLPKDRFSAERLKGVDSTLKIQPAKLEDSAVYLCASSFRGTYEQYFGPGTRLTVT.

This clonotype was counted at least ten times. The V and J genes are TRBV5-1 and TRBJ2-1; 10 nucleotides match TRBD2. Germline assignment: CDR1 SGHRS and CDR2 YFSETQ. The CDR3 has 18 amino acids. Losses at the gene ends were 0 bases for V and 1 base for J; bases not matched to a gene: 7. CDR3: CASSLGLAGRSSYNEQFF. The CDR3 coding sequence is TGCGCCAGCAGCTTGGGACTAGCGGGCCGGAGTTCCTACAATGAGCAGTTCTTC.

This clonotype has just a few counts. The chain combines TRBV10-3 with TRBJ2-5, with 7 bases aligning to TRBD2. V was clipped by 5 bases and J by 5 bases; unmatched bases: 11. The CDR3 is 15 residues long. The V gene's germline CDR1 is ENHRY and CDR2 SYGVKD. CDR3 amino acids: CAISTRSSSGETQYF. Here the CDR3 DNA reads TGTGCCATCAGTACCCGGAGCAGTAGCGGGGAGACCCAGTACTTC.

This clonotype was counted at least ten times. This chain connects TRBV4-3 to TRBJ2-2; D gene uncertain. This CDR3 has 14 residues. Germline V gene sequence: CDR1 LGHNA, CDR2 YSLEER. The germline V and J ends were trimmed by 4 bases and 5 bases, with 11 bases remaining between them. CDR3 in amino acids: CASSRTQRTGELFF. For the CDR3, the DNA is TGCGCCAGCAGCCGTACGCAGAGGACCGGGGAGCTGTTTTTT.

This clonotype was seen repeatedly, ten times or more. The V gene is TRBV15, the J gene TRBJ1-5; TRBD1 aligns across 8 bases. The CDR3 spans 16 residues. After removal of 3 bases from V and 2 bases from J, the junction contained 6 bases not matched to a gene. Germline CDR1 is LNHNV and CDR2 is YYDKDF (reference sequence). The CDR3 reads CATSSWGQAGNQPQHF. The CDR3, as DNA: TGTGCCACCAGCAGTTGGGGACAGGCGGGCAATCAGCCCCAGCATTTT. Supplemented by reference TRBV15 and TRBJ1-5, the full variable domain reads DAMVIQNPRYQVTQFGKPVTLSCSQTLNHNVMYWYQQKSSQAPKLLFHYYDKDFNNEADTPDNFQSRRPNTSFCFLDIRSPGLGDTAMYLCATSSWGQAGNQPQHFGDGTRLSIL.

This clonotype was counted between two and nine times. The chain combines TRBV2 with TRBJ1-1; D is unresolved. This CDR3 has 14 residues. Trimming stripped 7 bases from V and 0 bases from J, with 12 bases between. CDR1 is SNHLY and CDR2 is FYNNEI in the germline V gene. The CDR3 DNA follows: TGTGCCAGCAAGCAGGAGGCCATGAACACTGAAGCTTTCTTT. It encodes CASKQEAMNTEAFF.

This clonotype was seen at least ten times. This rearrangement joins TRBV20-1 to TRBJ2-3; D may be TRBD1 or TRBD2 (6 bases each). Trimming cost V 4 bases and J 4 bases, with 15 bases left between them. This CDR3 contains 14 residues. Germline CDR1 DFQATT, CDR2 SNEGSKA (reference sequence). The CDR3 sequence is CSAMSEEGADTQYF. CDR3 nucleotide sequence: TGCAGTGCTATGAGTGAGGAGGGGGCAGATACGCAGTATTTT.

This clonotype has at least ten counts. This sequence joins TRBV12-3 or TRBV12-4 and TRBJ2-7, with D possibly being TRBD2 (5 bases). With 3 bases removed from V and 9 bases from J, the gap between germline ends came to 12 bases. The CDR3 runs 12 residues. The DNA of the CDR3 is TGTGCCAGCAGTTTCGGCGCGAGCGGGCAGTACTTC. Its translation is CASSFGASGQYF.

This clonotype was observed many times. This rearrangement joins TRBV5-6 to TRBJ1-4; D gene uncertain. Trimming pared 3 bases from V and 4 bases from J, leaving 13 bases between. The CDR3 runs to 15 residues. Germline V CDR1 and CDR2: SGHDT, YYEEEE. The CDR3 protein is CASSSAGSVNEKLFF. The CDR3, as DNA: TGTGCCAGCAGCTCCGCGGGGTCGGTTAATGAAAAACTGTTTTTT.

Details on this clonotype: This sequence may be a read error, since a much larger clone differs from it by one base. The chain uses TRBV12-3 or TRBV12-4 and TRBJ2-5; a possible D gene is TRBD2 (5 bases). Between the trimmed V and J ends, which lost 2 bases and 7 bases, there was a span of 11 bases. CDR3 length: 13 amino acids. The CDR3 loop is CASSLSSEGTQYF. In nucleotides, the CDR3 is TGTGCCAGCAGTTTAAGTTCAGAGGGGACCCAGTACTTC.

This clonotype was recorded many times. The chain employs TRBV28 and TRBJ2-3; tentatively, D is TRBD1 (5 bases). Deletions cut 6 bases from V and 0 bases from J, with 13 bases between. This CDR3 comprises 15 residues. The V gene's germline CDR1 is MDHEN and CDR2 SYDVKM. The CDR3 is CASSADKLSTDTQYF. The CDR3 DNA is TGTGCCAGCAGCGCGGACAAGCTGAGCACAGATACGCAGTATTTT.

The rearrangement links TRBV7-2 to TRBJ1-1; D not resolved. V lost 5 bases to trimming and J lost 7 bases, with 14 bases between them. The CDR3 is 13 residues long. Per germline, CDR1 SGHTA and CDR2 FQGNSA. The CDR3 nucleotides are TGTGCCAGCAGCCGACCCTCGAGTCTTGAAGCTTTCTTT. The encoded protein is CASSRPSSLEAFF.

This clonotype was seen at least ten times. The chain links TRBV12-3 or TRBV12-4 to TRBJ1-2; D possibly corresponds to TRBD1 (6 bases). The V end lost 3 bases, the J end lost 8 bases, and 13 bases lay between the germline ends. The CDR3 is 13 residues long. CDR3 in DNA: TGTGCCAGCAGTTTTGGGGGGCTGGGAGGCTACACCTTC. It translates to CASSFGGLGGYTF.

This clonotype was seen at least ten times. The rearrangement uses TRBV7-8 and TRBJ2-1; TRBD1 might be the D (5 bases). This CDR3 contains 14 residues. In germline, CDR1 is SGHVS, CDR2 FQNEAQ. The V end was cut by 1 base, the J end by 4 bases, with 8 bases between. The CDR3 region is CASSLESGYNEQFF. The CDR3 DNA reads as TGTGCCAGCAGCTTAGAGTCAGGGTACAATGAGCAGTTCTTC.

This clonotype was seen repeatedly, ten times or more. The CDR3 is CSARPRGSYNEQFF. CDR3 nucleotide sequence: TGCAGTGCCAGGCCCCGCGGGTCCTACAATGAGCAGTTCTTC. The chain couples TRBV20-1 to TRBJ2-1; D might be TRBD2 (5 bases). The CDR3 runs 14 residues. V gave up 6 bases and J gave up 1 base, with 13 bases separating them. CDR1 is DFQATT, CDR2 SNEGSKA, per germline (reference sequence).

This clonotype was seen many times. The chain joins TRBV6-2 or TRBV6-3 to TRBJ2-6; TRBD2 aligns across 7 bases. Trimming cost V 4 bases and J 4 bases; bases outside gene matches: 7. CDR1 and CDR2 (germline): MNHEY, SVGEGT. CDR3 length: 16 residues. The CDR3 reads CASSSWAGEGANVLTF. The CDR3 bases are TGTGCCAGCAGTTCCTGGGCGGGAGAGGGGGCCAACGTCCTGACTTTC.

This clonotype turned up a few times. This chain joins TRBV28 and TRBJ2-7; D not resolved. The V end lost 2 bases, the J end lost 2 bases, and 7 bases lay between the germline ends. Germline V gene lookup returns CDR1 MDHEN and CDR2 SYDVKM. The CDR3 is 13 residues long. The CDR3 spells CASSLANPYEQYF. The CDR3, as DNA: TGTGCCAGCAGTTTAGCTAATCCCTACGAGCAGTACTTC. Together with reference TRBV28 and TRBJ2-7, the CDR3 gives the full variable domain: DVKVTQSSRYLVKRTGEKVFLECVQDMDHENMFWYRQDPGLGLRLIYFSYDVKMKEKGDIPEGYSVSREKKERFSLILESASTNQTSMYLCASSLANPYEQYFGPGTRLTVT.

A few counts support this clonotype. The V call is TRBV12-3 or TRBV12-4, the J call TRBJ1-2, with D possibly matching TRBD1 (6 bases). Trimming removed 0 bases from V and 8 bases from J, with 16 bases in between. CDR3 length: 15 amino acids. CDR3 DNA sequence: TGTGCCAGCAGTTTAGCGCCCGCAGGGGTTATAGGCTACACCTTC. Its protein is CASSLAPAGVIGYTF.

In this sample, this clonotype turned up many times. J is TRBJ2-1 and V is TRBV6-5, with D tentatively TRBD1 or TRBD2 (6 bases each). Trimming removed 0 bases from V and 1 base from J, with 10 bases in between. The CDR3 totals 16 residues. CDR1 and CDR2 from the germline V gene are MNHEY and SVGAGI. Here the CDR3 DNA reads TGTGCCAGCAGTTACTCGACGGGGGCGTCCTACAATGAGCAGTTCTTC. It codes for CASSYSTGASYNEQFF.

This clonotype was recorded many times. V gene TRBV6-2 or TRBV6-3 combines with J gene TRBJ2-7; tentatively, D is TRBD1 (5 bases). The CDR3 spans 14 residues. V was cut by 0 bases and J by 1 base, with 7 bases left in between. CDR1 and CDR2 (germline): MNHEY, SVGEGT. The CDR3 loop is CASSYSPGSYEQYF. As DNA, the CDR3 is TGTGCCAGCAGTTACTCACCAGGGTCCTACGAGCAGTACTTC.

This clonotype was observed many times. The CDR3 DNA reads as TGTGCCAGCAGACCCATCAATAGACCTGAGCAGTTCTTC. Encoded protein: CASRPINRPEQFF. The chain uses TRBV6-2 or TRBV6-3 and TRBJ2-1; D remains unclear. The CDR3 extends over 13 amino acids. The V end lost 6 bases, the J end lost 9 bases, and 15 bases lay between the germline ends. CDR1 is MNHEY, CDR2 SVGEGT, per germline.

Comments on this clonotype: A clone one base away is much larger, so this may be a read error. This chain's CDR3 is CSVELPSEQYF. In nucleotides, the CDR3 is TGCAGCGTTGAATTACCTAGCGAGCAGTACTTC. The chain is built from TRBV29-1 and TRBJ2-7, with D uncertain. V lost 2 bases and J lost 6, with 8 bases in between. Germline lookup yields CDR1 SQVTM and CDR2 ANQGSEA. The CDR3 consists of 11 residues.

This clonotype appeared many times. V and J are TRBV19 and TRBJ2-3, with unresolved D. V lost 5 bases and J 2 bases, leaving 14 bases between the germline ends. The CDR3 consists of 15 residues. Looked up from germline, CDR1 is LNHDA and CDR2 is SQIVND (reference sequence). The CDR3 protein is CASSLNVRITDTQYF. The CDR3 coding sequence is TGTGCCAGTAGTCTCAACGTGCGGATCACAGATACGCAGTATTTT.

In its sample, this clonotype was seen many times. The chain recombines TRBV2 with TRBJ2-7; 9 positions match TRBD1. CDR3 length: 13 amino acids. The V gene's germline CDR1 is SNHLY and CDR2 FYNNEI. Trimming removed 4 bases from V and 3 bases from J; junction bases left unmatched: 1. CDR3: CASSGDRVYEQYF. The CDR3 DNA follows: TGTGCCAGCAGTGGGGACAGGGTCTACGAGCAGTACTTC.

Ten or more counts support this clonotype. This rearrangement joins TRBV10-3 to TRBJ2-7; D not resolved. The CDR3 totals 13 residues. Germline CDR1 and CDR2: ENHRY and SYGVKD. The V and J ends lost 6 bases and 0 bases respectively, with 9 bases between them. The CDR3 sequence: CAISHSSSYEQYF. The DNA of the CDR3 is TGTGCCATCAGCCATTCTAGCTCCTACGAGCAGTACTTC.

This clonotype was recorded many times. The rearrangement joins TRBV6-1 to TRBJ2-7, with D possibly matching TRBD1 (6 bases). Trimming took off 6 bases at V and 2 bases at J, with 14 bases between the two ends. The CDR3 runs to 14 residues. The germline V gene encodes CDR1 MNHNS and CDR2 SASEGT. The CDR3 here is CASSKTGRAYEQYF. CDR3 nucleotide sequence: TGTGCCAGCAGCAAGACAGGCCGCGCCTACGAGCAGTACTTC.

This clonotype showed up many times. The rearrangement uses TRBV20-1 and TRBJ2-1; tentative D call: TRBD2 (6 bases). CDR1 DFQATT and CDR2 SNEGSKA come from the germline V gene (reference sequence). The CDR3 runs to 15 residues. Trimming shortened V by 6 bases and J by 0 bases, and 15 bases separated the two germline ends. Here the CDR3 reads CSAPTGGVSYNEQFF. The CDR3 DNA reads TGCAGTGCGCCCACCGGAGGGGTCTCCTACAATGAGCAGTTCTTC.

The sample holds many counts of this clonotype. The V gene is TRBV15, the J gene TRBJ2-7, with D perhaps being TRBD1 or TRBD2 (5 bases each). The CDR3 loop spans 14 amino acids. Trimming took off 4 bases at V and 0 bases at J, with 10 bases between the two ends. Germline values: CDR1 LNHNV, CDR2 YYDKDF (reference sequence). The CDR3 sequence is CATSTGTDSYEQYF. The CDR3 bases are TGTGCCACCAGCACCGGGACGGACTCCTACGAGCAGTACTTC.

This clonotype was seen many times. The CDR3 spells CASSSPGQGSLGEQFF. CDR3 in DNA: TGTGCCAGCAGCTCCCCGGGACAGGGAAGCCTGGGTGAGCAGTTCTTC. The chain links TRBV5-6 to TRBJ2-1, with 9 positions matching TRBD1. The V gene's germline CDR1 is SGHDT and CDR2 YYEEEE. J gave up 9 bases and V 3 bases, and 13 bases lay outside the gene matches. This CDR3 spans 16 amino acids.

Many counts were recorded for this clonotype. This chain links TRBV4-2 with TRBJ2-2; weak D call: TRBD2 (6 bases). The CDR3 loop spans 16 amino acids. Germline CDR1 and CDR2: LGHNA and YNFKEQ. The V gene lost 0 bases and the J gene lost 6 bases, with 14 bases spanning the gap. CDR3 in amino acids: CASSQDPGSRAGELFF. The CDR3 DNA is TGTGCCAGCAGCCAAGACCCCGGGAGCCGGGCCGGGGAGCTGTTTTTT.